A selection of T cell receptor beta chains follows, all from one sample in a study of Ad26.COV2.S vaccination and SARS-CoV-2 variants. The data were produced by immunoSEQ multiplex PCR, yet TCRdb's version contains in-frame clones alone and is incomplete. Seen here are about 480,000 clones, roughly 85% observed once, and the top ten hold roughly 12%. Sequencing was performed on peripheral blood, taken in a trial of Ad26.COV2.S vaccine versus placebo. These receptors originate from a person aged 18 to 65 who received the Ad26.COV2.S COVID-19 vaccine or a placebo. Each CDR3 is given with its conserved first and last residue. Each record gives: V gene, CDR3 protein.

TRBV6-4 | CASSDGGATDTQYF
TRBV30 | CAWSGTATNEKLFF
TRBV28 | CASSPPGRGDGDTIYF
TRBV7-2 | CASSLGQGLYNEQFF
TRBV5-6 | CASSSPGTGTSYEQYF
TRBV5-4 | CASSPTGGLYEQYF
TRBV11-3 | CASSLNPGYNEQFF
TRBV11-2 | CASSLLNGPNQPQHF
TRBV28 | CASTNRAYGYTF
TRBV28 | CASSLVRQVALHF
TRBV28 | CASSLDLSGLTDTQYF
TRBV28 | CASNVGVSYEQYF
TRBV15 | CATSRGGSNSNQPQHF
TRBV4-2 | CASSQEGTGDQPQHF
TRBV18 | CASSPYQVTEAFF
TRBV6-4 | CASSENRGGTQYF
TRBV6-6 | CASTDPGQPQHF
TRBV28 | CATKPGTPSDEQYF
TRBV6-5 | CASRRTGIEAFF
TRBV7-2 | CASSLGGGSQQPQHF
TRBV28 | CASSYPDDRVWSPLHF
TRBV6-6 | CASSYVDSPPQYF
TRBV4-1 | CASSQANSGRNEQFF
TRBV6-5 | CASSSAEDTQYF